The 20 T cell receptor beta chains presented below share a single source sample, sequenced in a study of shared clonotypes between healthy human individuals (dated by TCRdb to 2018 to 2020). Receptors were amplified or captured by the immunoSEQ multiplex PCR assay. The table was pulled from immuneACCESS by TCRdb, which kept in-frame rearrangements only. Such tables lose some clones; where checked, under half of the loss comes from unresolved V genes, and the rest has no known cause. This sample has hundreds of thousands of clones in its table, and just over 95% of those were observed once. The top ten clonotypes cover more than 0.3% of the sample. Sequencing was performed on memory CD8+ T cells sorted from blood. What this sample's cell subset or site label stands for: CD45RO+ cells pooled with CCR7-negative TemRA cells. The receptor set was obtained from a young man in good health.

This sequence joins TRBV14 and TRBJ2-1; 16 bases are a match to TRBD2. The CDR3 is 20 amino acids. Trimming at V came to 4 bases and at J to 5 bases, leaving 14 bases not matched to a gene. CDR1 and CDR2 from the germline V gene are SGHDN and FVKESK. The CDR3 sequence is CASSPSRTVGTSGRDNEQFF. CDR3 nucleotides: TGTGCCAGCAGCCCCAGTAGGACGGTCGGGACTAGCGGGAGGGACAATGAGCAGTTCTTC.

The rearrangement joins TRBV27 to TRBJ2-1; tentative D call: TRBD2 (7 bases). The CDR3 runs 14 residues. The V end was cut by 2 bases, the J end by 9 bases, with 14 bases between. Germline V gene lookup returns CDR1 MNHEY and CDR2 SMNVEV (reference sequence). The CDR3 DNA reads as TGTGCCAGCAGTTTAGGGCTAGGGGGGGCTGAGCAGTTCTTC. It encodes CASSLGLGGAEQFF.

The chain joins TRBV5-6 to TRBJ2-2; no clear D gene. The CDR3 covers 13 residues. Germline assignment: CDR1 SGHDT and CDR2 YYEEEE. V shed 0 bases and J shed 5 bases, with 5 bases lying between them. CDR3 DNA: TGTGCCAGCAGCTTGGCGTCTACCGGGGAGCTGTTTTTT. It is translated as CASSLASTGELFF.

The chain couples TRBV27 to TRBJ2-1, with TRBD2 matching 12 bases. Germline V gene data show CDR1 as MNHEY and CDR2 as SMNVEV (reference sequence). The V segment lost 6 bases and the J segment 4 bases; nucleotides outside the gene matches: 1. The CDR3 extends over 14 amino acids. The CDR3 nucleotides are TGTGCCAGCAGACTAGCGGGAGGTTACAATGAGCAGTTCTTC. It yields the protein CASRLAGGYNEQFF.

This sequence joins TRBV5-1 and TRBJ2-5; D assignment may be TRBD1 or TRBD2 (5 bases each). Trimming removed 1 base from V and 0 bases from J, with 10 bases in between. CDR1 is SGHRS, CDR2 YFSETQ, per germline. The CDR3 runs to 15 residues. CDR3 sequence: CASSLLGTDQETQYF. The DNA for the CDR3 is TGCGCCAGCAGCTTGCTCGGGACGGACCAAGAGACCCAGTACTTC.

The genes are TRBV27 and TRBJ1-5, with TRBD1 as a possible D gene (6 bases). In germline, CDR1 is MNHEY, CDR2 SMNVEV (reference sequence). V shed 3 bases and J shed 9 bases, with 15 bases lying between them. The CDR3 contains 14 residues. In DNA, the CDR3 is TGTGCCAGCAGTTTCTATTCCAGGGGAGGGCCCCAGCATTTT. Its protein is CASSFYSRGGPQHF.

The J gene is TRBJ1-2, the V gene TRBV20-1; D is ambiguous. V was trimmed by 6 bases and J by 4 bases, leaving 9 bases between them. The CDR3 is 11 amino acids. In germline, CDR1 is DFQATT, CDR2 SNEGSKA (reference sequence). The chain's CDR3 is CSAQQSYGYTF. CDR3 coding DNA: TGCAGTGCGCAACAGAGCTATGGCTACACCTTC.

The gene calls are TRBV5-1 and TRBJ2-1; D is uncertain. The CDR3 totals 16 residues. The germline V gene has CDR1 SGHRS and CDR2 YFSETQ. Trimming shortened V by 4 bases and J by 0 bases, and 14 bases separated the two germline ends. The CDR3 DNA is TGCGCCAGCAGCACCTTGCCGGTCGACTCCTACAATGAGCAGTTCTTC. Protein product: CASSTLPVDSYNEQFF.

CDR3 sequence reads: CASSFAGEGETQYF. The CDR3 DNA reads TGTGCCAGCAGCTTCGCGGGAGAGGGAGAGACCCAGTACTTC. The J gene is TRBJ2-5, the V gene TRBV5-6; 7 nucleotides agree with TRBD2. Trimming removed 2 bases from V and 4 bases from J; junction bases left unmatched: 5. The CDR3 spans 14 residues. Per germline, CDR1 SGHDT and CDR2 YYEEEE.

V gene TRBV7-9 combines with J gene TRBJ2-2; unclear D gene. Trimming cost V 7 bases and J 3 bases, with 9 bases left between them. The CDR3 contains 13 residues. CDR1 is SEHNR and CDR2 is FQNEAQ in the germline V gene (reference sequence). The CDR3 bases are TGTGCCAGCAATGTGAAGTACACCGGGGAGCTGTTTTTT. Its translation is CASNVKYTGELFF.

Concerning this clone: The sample carries other DNA sequences with the same CDR3. The chain employs TRBV6-1 and TRBJ2-3; D is ambiguous. V lost 3 bases, J lost 4 bases, and 2 bases lay in between. This CDR3 region has 11 residues. Germline V gives CDR1 MNHNS, CDR2 SASEGT. The CDR3 DNA reads as TGTGCCAGCAGTGAGGCAGATACGCAGTATTTT. Protein: CASSEADTQYF.

The CDR3 spells CASSENRDFKETQYF. The CDR3 DNA sequence: TGTGCCAGCAGTGAGAACCGGGACTTCAAAGAGACCCAGTACTTC. The chain joins TRBV28 to TRBJ2-5, with TRBD2 as a possible D gene (6 bases). V lost 5 bases and J lost 3, with 16 bases in between. Germline V gene data show CDR1 as MDHEN and CDR2 as SYDVKM. The CDR3 is 15 residues long.

The CDR3 sequence: CAWSDTPTQYF. The CDR3 DNA follows: TGTGCCTGGAGTGACACCCCGACCCAGTACTTC. The chain carries TRBV30 and TRBJ2-5; D not certain. Trimming removed 1 base from V and 7 bases from J, with 7 bases in between. The V gene's germline CDR1 is GTSNPN and CDR2 SVGIG (reference sequence). This CDR3 contains 11 residues.

The gene calls are TRBV10-3 and TRBJ1-2; TRBD1 agrees at 11 bases. The germline CDR1 and CDR2 sequences are ENHRY and SYGVKD. The CDR3 has 15 amino acids. Trimming cost V 5 bases and J 2 bases; bases outside gene matches: 4. This chain's CDR3 is CAISPGQGENYGYTF. Here the CDR3 DNA reads TGTGCCATCAGTCCGGGACAGGGGGAAAACTATGGCTACACCTTC.

The chain carries TRBV6-1 and TRBJ2-7, with a weak D call TRBD1 (6 bases). Trimming cost V 6 bases and J 3 bases, with 9 bases left between them. Per germline, CDR1 MNHNS and CDR2 SASEGT. This CDR3 region has 12 residues. This CDR3 reads CASRGAGYEQYF. CDR3 DNA sequence: TGTGCCAGCAGGGGGGCAGGCTACGAGCAGTACTTC.

The chain carries TRBV30 and TRBJ2-3; a weak D match, TRBD2 (6 bases). There are 14 residues in the CDR3. The V end lost 5 bases, the J end lost 1 base, and 13 bases lay between the germline ends. Per germline, CDR1 GTSNPN and CDR2 SVGIG (reference sequence). DNA of the CDR3: TGTGCCTGGCGACGGGAGTACCGCACAGATACGCAGTATTTT. Translation gives CAWRREYRTDTQYF.

The chain employs TRBV27 and TRBJ2-7; D not resolved. The length of the CDR3 is 11 residues. Trimming took off 3 bases at V and 0 bases at J, with 0 bases between the two ends. Germline CDR1 reads MNHEY; CDR2 reads SMNVEV (reference sequence). DNA of the CDR3: TGTGCCAGCAGTTTCTCCTACGAGCAGTACTTC. Its translation: CASSFSYEQYF.

This chain joins TRBV6-5 and TRBJ2-7; D might be TRBD1 or TRBD2, each matching 5 bases. The V end lost 2 bases, the J end lost 2 bases, and 13 bases lay between the germline ends. This CDR3 has 15 residues. Germline V gives CDR1 MNHEY, CDR2 SVGAGI. DNA for the CDR3: TGTGCCAGCAGTTACGACGGGACGGGGACCTACGAGCAGTACTTC. It yields the protein CASSYDGTGTYEQYF.

In nucleotides, the CDR3 is TGTGCCAGCAGTTACTCGACCCTGGGAGCCGATACGCAGTATTTT. Amino acid sequence: CASSYSTLGADTQYF. The chain links TRBV6-5 to TRBJ2-3, with TRBD2 as a possible D gene (5 bases). Germline V gene lookup returns CDR1 MNHEY and CDR2 SVGAGI. V was shortened by 0 bases and J by 6 bases, with 13 bases between the two germline ends. The CDR3 runs 15 residues.

The chain is built from TRBV11-3 and TRBJ2-3; D unresolved. This CDR3 has 15 residues. The V end was cut by 1 base, the J end by 2 bases, with 10 bases between. In germline, CDR1 is SGHNT, CDR2 YENEEA. The CDR3 bases are TGTGCCAGCAGCTTAGGGGCCAGTTACACAGATACGCAGTATTTT. It translates to CASSLGASYTDTQYF.